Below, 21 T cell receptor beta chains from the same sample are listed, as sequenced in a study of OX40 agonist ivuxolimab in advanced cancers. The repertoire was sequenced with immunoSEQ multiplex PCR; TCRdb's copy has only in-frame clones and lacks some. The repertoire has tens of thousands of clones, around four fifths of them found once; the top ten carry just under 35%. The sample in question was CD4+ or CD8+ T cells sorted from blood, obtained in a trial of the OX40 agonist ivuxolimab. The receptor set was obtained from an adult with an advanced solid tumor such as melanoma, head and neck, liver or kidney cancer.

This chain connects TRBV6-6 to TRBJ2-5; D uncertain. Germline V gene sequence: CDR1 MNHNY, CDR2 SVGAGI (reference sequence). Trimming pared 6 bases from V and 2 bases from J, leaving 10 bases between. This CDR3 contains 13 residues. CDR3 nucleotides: TGTGCCAGCAGAGATTACGCACAAGAGACCCAGTACTTC. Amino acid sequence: CASRDYAQETQYF.

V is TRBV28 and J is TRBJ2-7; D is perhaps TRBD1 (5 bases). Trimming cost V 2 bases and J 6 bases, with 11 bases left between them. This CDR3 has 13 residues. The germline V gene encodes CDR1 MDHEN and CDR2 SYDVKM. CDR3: CASSLTGWGEQYF. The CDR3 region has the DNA TGTGCCAGCAGTTTAACAGGATGGGGCGAGCAGTACTTC.

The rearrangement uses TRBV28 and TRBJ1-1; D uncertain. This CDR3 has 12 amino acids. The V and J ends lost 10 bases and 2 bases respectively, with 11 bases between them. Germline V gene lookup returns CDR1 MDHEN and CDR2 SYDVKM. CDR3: CAIQEGNTEAFF. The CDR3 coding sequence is TGTGCCATCCAGGAAGGCAACACTGAAGCTTTCTTT.

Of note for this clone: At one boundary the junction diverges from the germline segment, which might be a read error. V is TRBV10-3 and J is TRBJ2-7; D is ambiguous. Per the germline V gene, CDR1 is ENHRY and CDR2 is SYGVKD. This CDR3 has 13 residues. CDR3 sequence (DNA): TGTGCCAGCAGTGATGCCCTCTCCTACGAGCAGTACTTC. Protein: CASSDALSYEQYF.

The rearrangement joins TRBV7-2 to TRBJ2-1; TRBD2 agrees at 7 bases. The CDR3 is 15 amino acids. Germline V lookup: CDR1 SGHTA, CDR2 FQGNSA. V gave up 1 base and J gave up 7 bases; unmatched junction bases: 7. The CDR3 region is CASSLDGAGLNEQFF. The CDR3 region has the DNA TGTGCCAGCAGCTTAGATGGAGCGGGGCTAAATGAGCAGTTCTTC.

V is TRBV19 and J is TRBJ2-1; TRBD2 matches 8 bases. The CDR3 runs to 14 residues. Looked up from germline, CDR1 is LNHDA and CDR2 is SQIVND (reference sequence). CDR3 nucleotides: TGTGCGACCCCGGGGGGGGACCAGTACAATGAGCAGTTCTTC. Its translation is CATPGGDQYNEQFF.

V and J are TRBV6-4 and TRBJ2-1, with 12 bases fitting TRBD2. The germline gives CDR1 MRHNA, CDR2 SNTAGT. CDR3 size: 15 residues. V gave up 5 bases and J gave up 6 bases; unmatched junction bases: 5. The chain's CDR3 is CASSKLAGGGNEQFF. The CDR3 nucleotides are TGTGCCAGCAGTAAACTAGCGGGAGGTGGCAATGAGCAGTTCTTC.

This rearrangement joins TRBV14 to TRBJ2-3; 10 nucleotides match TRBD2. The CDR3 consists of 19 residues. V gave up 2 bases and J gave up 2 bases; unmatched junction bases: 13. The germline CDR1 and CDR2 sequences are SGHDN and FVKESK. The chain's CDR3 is CASSQRRASGGTYTDTQYF. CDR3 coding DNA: TGTGCCAGCAGCCAACGGCGCGCTAGCGGGGGAACTTACACAGATACGCAGTATTTT.

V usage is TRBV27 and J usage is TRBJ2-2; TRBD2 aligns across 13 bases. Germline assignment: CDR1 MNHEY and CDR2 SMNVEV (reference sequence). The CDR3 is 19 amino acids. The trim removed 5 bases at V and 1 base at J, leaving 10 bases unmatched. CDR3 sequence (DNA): TGTGCCAGCAGTCCGGGGACTAGCGGGACGCTCTGGAACACCGGGGAGCTGTTTTTT. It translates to CASSPGTSGTLWNTGELFF.

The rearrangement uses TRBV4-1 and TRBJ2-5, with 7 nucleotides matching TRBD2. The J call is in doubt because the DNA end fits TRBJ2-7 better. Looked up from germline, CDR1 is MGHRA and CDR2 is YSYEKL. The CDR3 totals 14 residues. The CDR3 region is CASSPAGTNYEQYF. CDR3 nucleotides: TGCGCCAGCAGCCCGGCCGGGACTAACTACGAGCAGTACTTC.

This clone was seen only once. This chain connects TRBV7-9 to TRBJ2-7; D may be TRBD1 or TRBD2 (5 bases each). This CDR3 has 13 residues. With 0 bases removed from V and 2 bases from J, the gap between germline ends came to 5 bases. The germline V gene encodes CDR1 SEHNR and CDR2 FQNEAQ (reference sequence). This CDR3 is CASSLAGAYEQYF. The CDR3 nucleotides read TGTGCCAGCAGCTTAGCGGGGGCCTACGAGCAGTACTTC.

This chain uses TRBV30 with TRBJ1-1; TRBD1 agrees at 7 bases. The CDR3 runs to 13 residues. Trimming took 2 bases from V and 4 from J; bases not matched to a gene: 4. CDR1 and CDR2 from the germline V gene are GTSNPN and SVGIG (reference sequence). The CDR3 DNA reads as TGTGCCTGGAGTTCCGGGACAGCCACTGAAGCTTTCTTT. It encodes CAWSSGTATEAFF.

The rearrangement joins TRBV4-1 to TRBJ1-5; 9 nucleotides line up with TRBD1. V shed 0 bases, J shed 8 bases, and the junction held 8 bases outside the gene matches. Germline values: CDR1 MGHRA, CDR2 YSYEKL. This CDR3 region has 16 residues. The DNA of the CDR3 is TGCGCCAGCAGCCAAGACATAGACAGGGGGAGGGAGCCCCAGCATTTT. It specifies CASSQDIDRGREPQHF.

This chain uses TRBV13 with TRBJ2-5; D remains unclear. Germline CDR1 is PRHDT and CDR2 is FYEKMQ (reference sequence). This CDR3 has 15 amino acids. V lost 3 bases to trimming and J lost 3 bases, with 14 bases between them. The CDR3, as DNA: TGTGCCAGCAGCTTGTCGGGCCGGGTTGAAGAGACCCAGTACTTC. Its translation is CASSLSGRVEETQYF. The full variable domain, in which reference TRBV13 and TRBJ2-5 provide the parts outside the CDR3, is AAGVIQSPRHLIKEKRETATLKCYPIPRHDTVYWYQQGPGQDPQFLISFYEKMQSDKGSIPDRFSAQQFSDYHSELNMSSLELGDSALYFCASSLSGRVEETQYFGPGTRLLVL.

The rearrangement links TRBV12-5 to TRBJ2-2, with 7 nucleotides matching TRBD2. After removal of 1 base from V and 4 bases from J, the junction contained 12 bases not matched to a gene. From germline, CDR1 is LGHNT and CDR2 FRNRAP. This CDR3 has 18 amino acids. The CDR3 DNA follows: TGTGCTAGTGGTTTGGACCTAGCGGTTGGGGAGCGCACCGGGGAGCTGTTTTTT. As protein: CASGLDLAVGERTGELFF. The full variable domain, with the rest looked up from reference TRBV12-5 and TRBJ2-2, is DARVTQTPRHKVTEMGQEVTMRCQPILGHNTVFWYRQTMMQGLELLAYFRNRAPLDDSGMPKDRFSAEMPDATLATLKIQPSEPRDSAVYFCASGLDLAVGERTGELFFGEGSRLTVL.

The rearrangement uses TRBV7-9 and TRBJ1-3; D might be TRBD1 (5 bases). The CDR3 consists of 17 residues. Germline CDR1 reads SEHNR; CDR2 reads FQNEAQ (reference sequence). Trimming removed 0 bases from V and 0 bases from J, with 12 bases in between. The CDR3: CASSLAWGINSGNTIYF. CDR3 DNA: TGTGCCAGCAGCTTAGCATGGGGCATAAACTCTGGAAACACCATATATTTT.

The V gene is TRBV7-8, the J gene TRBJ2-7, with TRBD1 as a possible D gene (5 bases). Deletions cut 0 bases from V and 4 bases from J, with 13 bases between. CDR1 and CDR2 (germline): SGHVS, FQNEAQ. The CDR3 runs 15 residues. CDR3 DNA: TGTGCCAGCAGCTTAGCACCGACAGAAGGGTACGAGCAGTACTTC. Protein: CASSLAPTEGYEQYF. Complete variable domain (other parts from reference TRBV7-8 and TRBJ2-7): GAGVSQSPRYKVAKRGQDVALRCDPISGHVSLFWYQQALGQGPEFLTYFQNEAQLDKSGLPSDRFFAERPEGSVSTLKIQRTQQEDSAVYLCASSLAPTEGYEQYFGPGTRLTVT.

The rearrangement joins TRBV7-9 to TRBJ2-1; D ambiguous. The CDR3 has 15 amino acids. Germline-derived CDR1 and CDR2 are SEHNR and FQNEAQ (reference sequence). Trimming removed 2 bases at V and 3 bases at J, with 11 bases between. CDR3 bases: TGTGCCAGCAGCTTATCTCTCGGCAGCTACAATGAGCAGTTCTTC. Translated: CASSLSLGSYNEQFF.

The CDR3 region is CASSQEGRRTHEQYF. DNA of the CDR3: TGCGCCAGCAGCCAAGAAGGCCGCAGGACTCACGAGCAGTACTTC. The chain has TRBV4-1 and TRBJ2-7; D is perhaps TRBD2 (5 bases). Between the trimmed V and J ends, which lost 0 bases and 5 bases, there was a span of 14 bases. Germline CDR1 is MGHRA and CDR2 is YSYEKL. The CDR3 extends over 15 amino acids.

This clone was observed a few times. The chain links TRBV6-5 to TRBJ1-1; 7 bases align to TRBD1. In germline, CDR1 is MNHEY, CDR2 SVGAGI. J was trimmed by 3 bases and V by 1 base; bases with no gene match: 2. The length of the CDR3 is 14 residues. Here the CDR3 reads CASSYWQGDTEAFF. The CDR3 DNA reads TGTGCCAGCAGTTACTGGCAGGGGGACACTGAAGCTTTCTTT.

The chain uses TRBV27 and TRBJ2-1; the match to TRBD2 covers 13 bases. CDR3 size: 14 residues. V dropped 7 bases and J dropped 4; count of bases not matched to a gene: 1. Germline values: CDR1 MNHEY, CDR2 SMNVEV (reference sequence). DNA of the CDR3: TGTGCCAGCAAGACTAGCGGGAGGTACAATGAGCAGTTCTTC. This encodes CASKTSGRYNEQFF.